A single sample is the source of the 3 T cell receptor beta chains below, sequenced in a study of blood T cell repertoires in COVID-19. Clones were sequenced by immunoSEQ multiplex PCR, and TCRdb holds only the in-frame ones, with some missing. In the table there are 140,000 or so clones, almost 85% of which are singletons. The specimen was PBMCs or T cells enriched from blood (not recorded which). These receptor sequences come from a woman in her forties or fifties with acute COVID-19.

In regard to this clone: Other DNA sequences in this sample translate to the same CDR3. The CDR3 DNA is TGTGCCAGTAGGCCTCCAGGGTTTAATAATCAGCCCCAGCATTTT. It translates to CASRPPGFNNQPQHF. The V and J genes are TRBV19 and TRBJ1-5; D might be TRBD1 (5 bases). Trimming pared 6 bases from V and 4 bases from J, leaving 16 bases between. Germline V gene lookup returns CDR1 LNHDA and CDR2 SQIVND (reference sequence). The CDR3 length is 15 residues.

The rearrangement joins TRBV5-6 to TRBJ2-2; possible D gene TRBD1, 5 bases. Trimming took 4 bases from V and 4 from J, leaving 11 bases between them. This CDR3 spans 14 amino acids. Germline V CDR1 and CDR2: SGHDT, YYEEEE. As DNA, the CDR3 is TGTGCCAGCAGCCAGAATCAGGGCACCGGGGAGCTGTTTTTT. It codes for CASSQNQGTGELFF.

The V and J genes are TRBV9 and TRBJ2-2; D is perhaps TRBD2 (7 bases). Deletions cut 4 bases from V and 3 bases from J, with 19 bases between. CDR3 length: 17 residues. Germline loops: CDR1 SGDLS, CDR2 YYNGEE. In DNA, the CDR3 is TGTGCCAGCAGCCCGAAAGGGGGGGCTCGAGACACCGGGGAGCTGTTTTTT. The encoded protein is CASSPKGGARDTGELFF.